This T cell receptor beta chain stems from a study of cytomegalovirus exposure and HLA in healthy donors. Findings and caveats of the study: An analysis that came later showed most CMV-associated TCR beta chains appearing HLA-restricted. Specificity for CMV antigens was confirmed in vitro for a few of the CMV-associated chains. For presence/absence analyses, sequencing depth was assumed to be roughly uniform across donors.

A few counts support this clone. Its antigen remains unknown. Researchers ran the PCR with 60 Vbeta and 13 Jbeta primers. The table came from immunoSEQ multiplex PCR; TCRdb's copy has only in-frame clones and leaves some out. The sample carries roughly 100,000 clones, 82% recorded once. All donors participated as healthy donors of bone marrow. Source material: PBMCs. This clonotype originated in a man aged 30-40 years in good health and CMV-seropositive.

The CDR3 loop is CASSPREVGEETQYF. The CDR3 coding sequence is TGCGCCAGCAGCCCCCGGGAGGTGGGGGAAGAGACCCAGTACTTC. V gene TRBV4-1 combines with J gene TRBJ2-5, with TRBD2 matching over 7 bases. Unmatched junction bases numbered 8, after V lost 4 bases and J lost 3 bases. Germline CDR1 reads MGHRA; CDR2 reads YSYEKL. The CDR3 loop spans 15 amino acids.